This entry lists 8 T cell receptor beta chains sequenced from one sample in a study of CD8 T cells in ankylosing spondylitis. Each CDR3 protein gets one entry after TCRdb re-called the 5' RACE reads with MiXCR. Of 220,000 or so distinct CDR3 sequences in the sample, under 12% are singletons; the top ten hold approximately 20%. What was sequenced was blood, either unsorted or a sorted T cell fraction (not recorded which). The receptors derive from a male donor with ankylosing spondylitis or in good health (not recorded which).

This clonotype was seen repeatedly, ten times or more. The rearrangement joins TRBV7-2 to TRBJ2-3; D might be TRBD1 (5 bases). V was trimmed by 1 base and J by 2 bases, leaving 13 bases between them. This CDR3 has 16 amino acids. The germline V gene encodes CDR1 SGHTA and CDR2 FQGNSA. The CDR3 DNA reads TGTGCCAGCAGCTTAGAAGGGGCTAGTCTCACAGATACGCAGTATTTT. Protein product: CASSLEGASLTDTQYF.

This clonotype appeared many times. The chain uses TRBV12-3 or TRBV12-4 and TRBJ1-5, with D uncertain. This CDR3 is built from 16 residues. Trimming took off 6 bases at V and 1 base at J, with 16 bases between the two ends. The DNA of the CDR3 is TGTGCCAGCAGCCCGGGAGGGCAACCAAGCAATCAGCCCCAGCATTTT. Translation: CASSPGGQPSNQPQHF.

The rearrangement joins TRBV6-1 to TRBJ1-2; 9 nucleotides align to TRBD1. Germline trimming cut 6 bases from V and 7 bases from J; bases unmatched to any gene: 6. This CDR3 is built from 13 residues. The V gene's germline CDR1 is MNHNS and CDR2 SASEGT. CDR3 DNA: TGTGCCAGCAGACCACAGGGGGCGCCTGGCTACACCTTC. The encoded protein is CASRPQGAPGYTF.

This clonotype was seen many times. The chain combines TRBV12-3 or TRBV12-4 with TRBJ2-1; no firm D call. V was cut by 7 bases and J by 4 bases, with 11 bases left in between. The CDR3 length is 13 residues. DNA of the CDR3: TGTGCCAGCAAAAATAGGGAATACAATGAGCAGTTCTTC. Amino acid sequence: CASKNREYNEQFF.

The chain combines TRBV12-3 or TRBV12-4 with TRBJ2-5, with TRBD2 matching over 13 bases. The CDR3 runs 16 residues. The ends lost 5 bases at V and 5 bases at J; junction bases unmatched: 8. The CDR3 region has the DNA TGTGCCAGCAGTCCACCGACTAGCGGGGGGCGCGAGACCCAGTACTTC. Its translation: CASSPPTSGGRETQYF.

The V and J genes are TRBV2 and TRBJ1-2, with a tentative D call TRBD1 (5 bases). The CDR3 runs 12 residues. V was pared by 8 bases and J by 6 bases, with 13 bases between. Per the germline V gene, CDR1 is SNHLY and CDR2 is FYNNEI. The CDR3 nucleotides are TGTGCCAGCCGGGACGCGGCGCATGGCTACACCTTC. Residues: CASRDAAHGYTF.

The chain links TRBV6-5 to TRBJ2-7, with 9 nucleotides matching TRBD2. The CDR3 has 15 residues. V lost 2 bases to trimming and J lost 2 bases; unmatched junction nucleotides: 4. The germline V gene has CDR1 MNHEY and CDR2 SVGAGI. The CDR3 DNA is TGTGCCAGCAGTTACGGGCGGGGGGGCCCCTACGAGCAGTACTTC. Translation: CASSYGRGGPYEQYF.

This clonotype was counted ten times or more. The chain has TRBV3-1 and TRBJ1-2; tentative D call: TRBD1 (5 bases). The length of the CDR3 is 13 residues. V shed 8 bases and J shed 0 bases, with 10 bases lying between them. CDR1 LGHDT and CDR2 YNNKEL come from the germline V gene (reference sequence). The CDR3 nucleotides read TGTGCCAGCGGGGGACCTTCTAACTATGGCTACACCTTC. As protein: CASGGPSNYGYTF.